What follows are 19 T cell receptor beta chains derived from one specimen sequenced in a study of CD8+CD57+ T cells in acquired aplastic anemia. In patients chosen for sequencing, flow cytometry had shown CD8+CD57+ cell expansion. Both TCR beta VDJ combination and CDR3 sequence profiling were carried out. Genomic DNA was the template for this profiling. TCRdb fed the reads into MiXCR, producing one record per CDR3 protein. The table includes approximately 170,000 distinct CDR3 sequences, around 43% detected once. The sequenced material came from sorted CD4+, CD8+, or CD8+CD57+ T cells (not recorded which) from PBMCs. Every receptor here comes from a human donor with aplastic anemia.

The rearrangement joins TRBV24-1 to TRBJ2-5; D remains ambiguous. The germline V and J ends were trimmed by 6 bases and 1 base, with 17 bases remaining between them. This CDR3 has 16 residues. Germline V gene sequence: CDR1 KGHDR, CDR2 SFDVKD. CDR3 nucleotide sequence: TGTGCCACCAGTTACCCCCTATTTTCGTTCCAAGAGACCCAGTACTTC. Protein product: CATSYPLFSFQETQYF.

J is TRBJ1-6 and V is TRBV2; perhaps TRBD1 as D (6 bases). The CDR3 has 16 amino acids. Between the trimmed V and J ends, which lost 6 bases and 0 bases, there was a span of 12 bases. Looked up from germline, CDR1 is SNHLY and CDR2 is FYNNEI. CDR3 sequence: CASRYRESSYNSPLHF. Written as DNA, the CDR3 is TGTGCCAGCAGGTACAGGGAAAGCTCCTATAATTCACCCCTCCACTTT.

This clonotype was seen many times. The CDR3 bases are TGTGCCAGCAGCTTAACAGGGGGGTCTGGCTACACCTTC. It translates to CASSLTGGSGYTF. V is TRBV5-4 and J is TRBJ1-2, with TRBD1 matching 8 bases. J gave up 7 bases and V 2 bases, and 4 bases lay outside the gene matches. The CDR3 consists of 13 residues. Germline V lookup: CDR1 SGHNT, CDR2 YYREEE (reference sequence). Full variable domain (missing parts from reference TRBV5-4 and TRBJ1-2): ETGVTQSPTHLIKTRGQQVTLRCSSQSGHNTVSWYQQALGQGPQFIFQYYREEENGRGNFPPRFSGLQFPNYSSELNVNALELDDSALYLCASSLTGGSGYTFGSGTRLTVV.

This clonotype was seen many times. The V call is TRBV18, the J call TRBJ1-1; D remains ambiguous. The germline gives CDR1 KGHSH, CDR2 LQKENI. The CDR3 covers 12 residues. Trimming cost V 2 bases and J 6 bases, with 7 bases left between them. CDR3 region: CASSPVRAEAFF. The CDR3, as DNA: TGTGCCAGCTCACCAGTCCGGGCTGAAGCTTTCTTT.

In this sample, this clonotype turned up many times. This chain connects TRBV20-1 to TRBJ2-1, with TRBD2 matching 8 bases. The CDR3 has 15 amino acids. The V and J ends lost 3 bases and 4 bases, in that order; junction bases with no gene match: 8. Germline loops: CDR1 DFQATT, CDR2 SNEGSKA (reference sequence). The CDR3 bases are TGCAGTGCTAGGGTCGGGGGGGCTTTTTACAATGAGCAGTTCTTC. Its translation is CSARVGGAFYNEQFF.

The rearrangement uses TRBV15 and TRBJ2-3; D is undetermined. In germline, CDR1 is LNHNV, CDR2 YYDKDF (reference sequence). The V end was cut by 3 bases, the J end by 1 base, with 17 bases between. This CDR3 region has 17 residues. CDR3 DNA sequence: TGTGCCACCAGCAGCTTGGGGTTGGGCCGGGGCACAGATACGCAGTATTTT. Encoded protein: CATSSLGLGRGTDTQYF.

The rearrangement joins TRBV11-1 to TRBJ2-7; 8 bases agree with TRBD1. The CDR3 has 16 residues. V shed 1 base, J shed 3 bases, and the junction held 8 bases outside the gene matches. From germline, CDR1 is SGHAT and CDR2 FQDESV (reference sequence). The CDR3 sequence: CASSLGGTGTGYEQYF. DNA for the CDR3: TGTGCCAGCAGCTTAGGGGGAACCGGGACAGGCTACGAGCAGTACTTC.

This clonotype was recorded a few times. V and J are TRBV5-1 and TRBJ2-1, with TRBD2 matching over 11 bases. V shed 0 bases, J shed 7 bases, and the junction held 6 bases outside the gene matches. CDR1 is SGHRS and CDR2 is YFSETQ in the germline V gene. The CDR3 has 16 amino acids. This CDR3 is CASSLAASGGSNEQFF. The CDR3 nucleotides are TGCGCCAGCAGCTTGGCCGCTAGCGGGGGGTCTAATGAGCAGTTCTTC. Full variable domain (outside the CDR3, taken from reference TRBV5-1 and TRBJ2-1): KAGVTQTPRYLIKTRGQQVTLSCSPISGHRSVSWYQQTPGQGLQFLFEYFSETQRNKGNFPGRFSGRQFSNSRSEMNVSTLELGDSALYLCASSLAASGGSNEQFFGPGTRLTVL.

This chain joins TRBV19 and TRBJ1-6; weak D call: TRBD1 (5 bases). The germline CDR1 and CDR2 sequences are LNHDA and SQIVND (reference sequence). This CDR3 region has 15 residues. V was clipped by 3 bases and J by 8 bases, with 14 bases between them. CDR3 protein: CASSIGGARDSPLHF. The CDR3 DNA reads TGTGCCAGTAGTATTGGAGGGGCGCGGGATTCACCCCTCCACTTT. The whole variable domain, remainder taken from reference TRBV19 and TRBJ1-6, is DGGITQSPKYLFRKEGQNVTLSCEQNLNHDAMYWYRQDPGQGLRLIYYSQIVNDFQKGDIAEGYSVSREKKESFPLTVTSAQKNPTAFYLCASSIGGARDSPLHFGNGTRLTVT.

There are many counts of this clonotype. The V gene is TRBV2, the J gene TRBJ1-1; no reliable D call. Germline assignment: CDR1 SNHLY and CDR2 FYNNEI. The ends were cut back, 6 bases at V and 0 bases at J, with 14 bases in the middle. The CDR3 is 15 amino acids. CDR3 sequence reads: CASRANGVMNTEAFF. In nucleotides, the CDR3 is TGTGCCAGCAGGGCTAATGGGGTCATGAACACTGAAGCTTTCTTT.

This clonotype came up many times. The chain carries TRBV12-3 or TRBV12-4 and TRBJ2-1, with D unresolved. This CDR3 has 12 amino acids. V dropped 1 base and J dropped 16 bases, with 14 bases sitting between them. The CDR3, as DNA: TGTGCCAGCAGTTTAGTTGGTGTTTACCCCTTCTTC. It translates to CASSLVGVYPFF.

The rearrangement uses TRBV2 and TRBJ1-6; no clear D. Germline V gives CDR1 SNHLY, CDR2 FYNNEI. Trimming removed 8 bases at V and 8 bases at J, with 13 bases between. CDR3 size: 13 residues. The DNA of the CDR3 is TGTGCCAGCGTTGGGGAAGGCCATTCACCCCTCCACTTT. The encoded protein is CASVGEGHSPLHF.

Here the CDR3 reads CASSVGGGGVYEQYF. DNA of the CDR3: TGTGCCAGCAGCGTAGGGGGCGGGGGCGTTTACGAGCAGTACTTC. The chain employs TRBV9 and TRBJ2-7, with a tentative D call TRBD2 (7 bases). Germline V gene data show CDR1 as SGDLS and CDR2 as YYNGEE. With 0 bases removed from V and 4 bases from J, the gap between germline ends came to 14 bases. CDR3 length: 15 amino acids.

As regards this clonotype: This may come from a read error, since a much larger clone is one base off. This sequence joins TRBV5-4 and TRBJ2-6; no clear D. CDR1 and CDR2 (germline): SGHNT, YYREEE (reference sequence). This CDR3 is built from 15 residues. Trimming removed 3 bases from V and 0 bases from J, with 7 bases in between. The CDR3 nucleotides are TGTGCCAGCAGCTCCAGGTCCTCTGGGGCCAACGTCCTGACTTTC. Translation: CASSSRSSGANVLTF.

This clonotype has just one count. This rearrangement joins TRBV10-3 to TRBJ1-2, with 9 bases aligning to TRBD1. The V gene end was trimmed by 7 bases and the J gene end by 4 bases; junction bases not matched to a gene: 4. CDR3 length: 13 amino acids. Germline values: CDR1 ENHRY, CDR2 SYGVKD. The DNA for the CDR3 is TGTGCCATCAAGGGACAGGGTGTCTATGGCTACACCTTC. As protein: CAIKGQGVYGYTF.

There are many counts of this clonotype. The chain joins TRBV11-2 to TRBJ2-2, with 9 bases aligning to TRBD2. Germline V gene sequence: CDR1 SGHAT, CDR2 FQNNGV. The length of the CDR3 is 16 residues. The J segment lost 5 bases and the V segment lost 1 base, leaving 5 bases of the junction unmatched. The CDR3 protein is CASSLVGLAGTGELFF. CDR3 nucleotide sequence: TGTGCCAGCAGCTTAGTGGGGCTAGCGGGGACCGGGGAGCTGTTTTTT.

This clonotype was observed at least ten times. The gene calls are TRBV7-2 and TRBJ2-1, with 8 bases fitting TRBD2. Germline CDR1 reads SGHTA; CDR2 reads FQGNSA. CDR3 length equals 15 residues. With V trimmed by 5 bases and J by 7 bases, 10 bases remained unmatched. The CDR3: CASSRVGRGGNEQFF. CDR3 DNA: TGTGCCAGCAGCAGAGTTGGACGCGGGGGGAATGAGCAGTTCTTC.

CDR3 region: CASSSGQGSNYGYTF. In DNA, the CDR3 is TGTGCCAGCAGCTCGGGACAGGGGTCCAACTATGGCTACACCTTC. The chain joins TRBV11-3 to TRBJ1-2; 10 positions agree with TRBD1. The germline V gene encodes CDR1 SGHNT and CDR2 YENEEA. This CDR3 spans 15 amino acids. V shed 4 bases and J 2 bases; nucleotides not matched to a gene: 4.

The chain carries TRBV10-2 and TRBJ1-5, with TRBD1 matching over 10 bases. This CDR3 has 15 residues. Germline loops: CDR1 WSHSY, CDR2 SAAADI. Unmatched junction bases numbered 8, after V lost 8 bases and J lost 4 bases. CDR3 sequence (DNA): TGCGCCAGCCAAGGGACAGGGGTTAGGAATCAGCCCCAGCATTTT. Its protein product is CASQGTGVRNQPQHF.